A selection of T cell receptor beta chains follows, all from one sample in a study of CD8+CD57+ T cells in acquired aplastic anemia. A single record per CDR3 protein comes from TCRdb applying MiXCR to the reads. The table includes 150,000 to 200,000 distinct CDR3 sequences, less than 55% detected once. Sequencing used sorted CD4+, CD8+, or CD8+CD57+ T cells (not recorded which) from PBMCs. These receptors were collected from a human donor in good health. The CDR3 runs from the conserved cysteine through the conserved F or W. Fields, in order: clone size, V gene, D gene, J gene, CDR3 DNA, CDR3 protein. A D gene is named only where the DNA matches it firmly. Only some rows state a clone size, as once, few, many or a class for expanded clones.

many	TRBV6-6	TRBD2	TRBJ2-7	TGTGCCAGCAGTTACCCAAGATTACGCGGGAGGGCCTACGAGCAGTACTTC	CASSYPRLRGRAYEQYF
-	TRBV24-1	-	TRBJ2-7	TGTGCCCCCAGTCGGCAGGACCCCTACGAGCAGTACTTC	CAPSRQDPYEQYF
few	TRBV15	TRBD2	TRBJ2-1	TGTGCCACCAGGAAACTAGCGGGAGACGATGAGCAGTTCTTC	CATRKLAGDDEQFF
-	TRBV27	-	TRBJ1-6	TGTGCCAGCAGGACAGCCGAACGGGTTTATAATTCACCCCTCCACTTT	CASRTAERVYNSPLHF
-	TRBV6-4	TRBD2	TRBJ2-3	TGTGCCAGCGGCAGGACTAGCACAGATACGCAGTACTTT	CASGRTSTDTQYF
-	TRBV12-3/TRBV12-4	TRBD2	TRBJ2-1	TGTGCCAGCAGGAACCGGGGCACCTATCTAGCGGGAGTTTACAATGAGCAGTTCTTC	CASRNRGTYLAGVYNEQFF
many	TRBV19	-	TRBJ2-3	TGTGCCAGTAGTCTACTACCGGGTAGCACAGATACGCAGTATTTT	CASSLLPGSTDTQYF
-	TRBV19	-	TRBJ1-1	TGTGCCAGCGAGGGGTCAGCAGCTTTCTTT	CASEGSAAFF
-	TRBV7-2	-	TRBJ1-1	TGTGCCAGCAGCTTAAGTAGCAGTGAAGCTTTCTTT	CASSLSSSEAFF
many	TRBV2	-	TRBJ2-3	TGTGCCAGCAGTGGAAACAGGGAGAACTTGAATACGCAGTATTTT	CASSGNRENLNTQYF
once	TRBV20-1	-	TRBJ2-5	TGCAGTGTTAGAGACCCCTCTCCGGGTGGCGGCGTCCACCAAGAGACCCAGTACTTC	CSVRDPSPGGGVHQETQYF
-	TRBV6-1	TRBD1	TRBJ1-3	TGTGCCAGCAGATTCGACAGGGATTCTGGAAACACCATATATTTT	CASRFDRDSGNTIYF
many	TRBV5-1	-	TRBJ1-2	TGCGCCAGCAGCTTGCCAGGGGCAGACTATGGCTACACCTTC	CASSLPGADYGYTF
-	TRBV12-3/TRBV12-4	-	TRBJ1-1	TGTGCCAGCAGCTCCGACAGGACCGAAGCTTTCTTT	CASSSDRTEAFF
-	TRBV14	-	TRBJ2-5	TGTGCCAGCAGCCCTCGGACCGGGAGCCTGGGAGAGACCCAGTACTTC	CASSPRTGSLGETQYF
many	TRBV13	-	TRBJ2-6	TGTGCCAGCAACTTACGACAGTCTGGGGCCAACGTCCTGACTTTC	CASNLRQSGANVLTF
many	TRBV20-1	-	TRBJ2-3	TGCAGTGCTAGAGTTCCGGGGAGCCCAGATACGCAGTATTTT	CSARVPGSPDTQYF
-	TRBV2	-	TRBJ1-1	TGTGCCAGCAGCTTAGCCAGGCACTCTGAAGCTTTCTTT	CASSLARHSEAFF
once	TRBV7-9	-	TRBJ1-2	TGTGCCAGCAGCTTGGGGGGACGGTTGGAAGGCTACACCTTC	CASSLGGRLEGYTF
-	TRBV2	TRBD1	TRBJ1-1	TGTGCCAGCAGTGAAGGGTACAGGGGGCCTGAAGCTTTCTTT	CASSEGYRGPEAFF
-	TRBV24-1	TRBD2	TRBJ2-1	TGTGTCACCAGTGATACGAACACCGGGACTAGCGGGGCGAATGAGCAGTTCTTC	CVTSDTNTGTSGANEQFF
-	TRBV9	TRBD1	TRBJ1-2	TGTGCCAGCGGAAACAGGGGGAGAAACTATGGCTACACCTTC	CASGNRGRNYGYTF
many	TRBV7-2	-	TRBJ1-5	TGTGCCAGCAGCCAATCACCAAATCAGCCCCGGCATTTT	CASSQSPNQPRHF
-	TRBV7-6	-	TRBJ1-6	TGTGCCAGCAGCTTAGCGACAGGAAAATCACCCCTCCACTTT	CASSLATGKSPLHF
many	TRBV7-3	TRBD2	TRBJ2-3	TGTGCCAGCAGCTTGACTAGCGGGAATTCAGATACGCAGTATTTT	CASSLTSGNSDTQYF
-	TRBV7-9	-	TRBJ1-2	TGTGCCAGCAGCCCCCGGACACTCCAGGGAATTGGCTACACCTTC	CASSPRTLQGIGYTF
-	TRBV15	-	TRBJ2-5	TGTGCCACCAGCAGGCCGGCCTTCCAAGAGACCCAGTACTTC	CATSRPAFQETQYF
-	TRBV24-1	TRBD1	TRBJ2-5	TGTGCCACCAGTGACTGGACAGGGAGAAAGACCCAGTACTTC	CATSDWTGRKTQYF
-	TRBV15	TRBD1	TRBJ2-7	TGTGCTACCAGCAGGTACAGGGGCGGATACGAGCAGTACTTC	CATSRYRGGYEQYF
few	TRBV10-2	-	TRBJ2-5	TGCGCCAGCAGTGAGAGGGACAACCAAGAGACCCAGTACTTC	CASSERDNQETQYF
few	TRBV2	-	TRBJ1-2	TGTGCCAGCAGTGACGACAGATTGAGTTATGGCTACACCTTC	CASSDDRLSYGYTF
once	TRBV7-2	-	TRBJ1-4	TGTACCAACAGCTTAGCAGGGCCTAATGAAAAACTGTTTTTT	CTNSLAGPNEKLFF
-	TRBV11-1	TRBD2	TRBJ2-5	TGTGCCAGCAGCTACGGGACTAGCGGGGGAGGTAGGCAAGAGACCCAGTACTTC	CASSYGTSGGGRQETQYF
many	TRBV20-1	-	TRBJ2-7	TGCAGTGCTAGAGATGACCGGACCGGGAGTTACGAGCAGTACTTC	CSARDDRTGSYEQYF
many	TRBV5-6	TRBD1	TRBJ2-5	TGTGCCAGCAGCCCCCTCAGGGGGAGATCGCGCGAGACCCAGTACTTC	CASSPLRGRSRETQYF
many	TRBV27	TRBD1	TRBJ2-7	TGTGCCAGCAGTCCTCGGGACAGGGTCTACGAGCAGTACTTC	CASSPRDRVYEQYF
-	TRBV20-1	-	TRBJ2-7	TGCAGTGCTAGTCATTCCCCAGCCTACGAGCAGTACTTC	CSASHSPAYEQYF
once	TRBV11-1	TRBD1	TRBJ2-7	TGTGCCATCAGCCATTTGGGACAGTCGTACTCCTACGATCAGTACTTC	CAISHLGQSYSYDQYF
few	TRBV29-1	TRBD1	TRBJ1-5	TGCAGCGTTGCGGACAGGAATCAGCCCCAGCATTTT	CSVADRNQPQHF
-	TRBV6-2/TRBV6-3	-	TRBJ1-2	TGTGCCAGCAGTTACTCTCTTGGGGAGAGCTACACCTTC	CASSYSLGESYTF
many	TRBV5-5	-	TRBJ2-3	TGTGCCAGCAGCTTGGGGAGCACTAGCACAGATACGCAGTATTTT	CASSLGSTSTDTQYF
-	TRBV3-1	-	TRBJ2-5	TGTGCCAGCAGCCAATACGGTGAACAGTACTTC	CASSQYGEQYF
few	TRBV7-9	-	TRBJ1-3	TGTGCCAGCAGCCCAGGCTCTGGAAACACCATATATTTT	CASSPGSGNTIYF